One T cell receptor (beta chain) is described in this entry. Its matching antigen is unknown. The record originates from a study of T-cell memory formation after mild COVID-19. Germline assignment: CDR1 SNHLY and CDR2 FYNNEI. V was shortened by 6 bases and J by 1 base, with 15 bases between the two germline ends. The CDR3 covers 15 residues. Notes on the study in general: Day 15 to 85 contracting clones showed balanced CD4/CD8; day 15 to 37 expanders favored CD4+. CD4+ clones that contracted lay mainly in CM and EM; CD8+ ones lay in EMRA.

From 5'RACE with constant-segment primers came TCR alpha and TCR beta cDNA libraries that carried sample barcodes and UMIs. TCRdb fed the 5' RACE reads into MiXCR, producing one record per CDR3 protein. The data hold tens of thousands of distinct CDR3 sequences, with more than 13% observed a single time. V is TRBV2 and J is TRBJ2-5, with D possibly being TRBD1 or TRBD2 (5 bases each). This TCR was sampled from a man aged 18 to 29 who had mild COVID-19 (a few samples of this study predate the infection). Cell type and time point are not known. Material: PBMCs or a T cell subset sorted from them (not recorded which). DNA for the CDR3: TGTGCCAGCAGGACCGGGACCACCGTCCAAGAGACCCAGTACTTC. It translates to CASRTGTTVQETQYF.